This T cell receptor beta chain was captured in a study of blood T cell repertoires in COVID-19. Produced via immunoSEQ multiplex PCR; TCRdb's table is partial and in-frame only. Among 200,000 to 250,000 clones listed, more than 75% were seen once. The germline V gene has CDR1 KGHSH and CDR2 LQKENI. The CDR3 has 18 residues. J was trimmed by 2 bases and V by 1 base; bases with no gene match: 11. In this sample, this clone turned up a few times. The sequenced sample consisted of PBMCs or T cells enriched from blood (not recorded which). The chain combines TRBV18 with TRBJ2-3; TRBD2 matches 8 bases. The TCR originated in a woman aged 35 to 49 with acute COVID-19. CDR3 loop: CASSPLSMRGATTDTQYF. The CDR3 coding sequence is TGTGCCAGCTCACCACTGTCTATGCGGGGGGCGACCACAGATACGCAGTATTTT.